This TCR beta chain was obtained from a study of blood T cell repertoires in COVID-19. Per the original methods: Using reference gene primer amplification, nucleated cell counts were estimated. Clones were read by immunoSEQ multiplex PCR, and TCRdb kept only the in-frame ones, dropping some. V, J and clone size are those of that table, while D and trimming were read from the DNA. The table lists 65,000 to 90,000 clones, 70% to 90% of them singletons. The CDR3 extends over 16 amino acids. The V segment lost 0 bases and the J segment 8 bases; nucleotides outside the gene matches: 4. Per germline, CDR1 SGHDT and CDR2 YYEEEE.

This receptor was identified in an elderly man with COVID-19, enrolled during active disease. Sequenced material: peripheral blood. The chain is built from TRBV5-6 and TRBJ1-6; 11 bases align to TRBD1. Here the CDR3 reads CASSLAGTGGYSPLHF. The CDR3 nucleotides read TGTGCCAGCAGCTTGGCCGGGACAGGGGGATATTCACCCCTCCACTTT.